This T cell receptor beta chain is drawn from a study of T cell repertoires in cytomegalovirus infection (dated by TCRdb to between 2018 and 2021). Background for the entire study: Donor HLA type was relevant to the analysis, as public TCR beta signatures indicated carriage of CMV infection together with the matching HLA type.

From a lookup of the germline V gene, CDR1 and CDR2 are MNHNS and SASEGT. Including cysteine and phenylalanine, the CDR3 has 15 amino acids. Left in the record is the CDR3 DNA by itself, 45 bases read in frame from the first base. After removal of 6 bases from V and 2 bases from J, the junction retains 10 bases not matched to a gene. Overall results and qualifications from the work: In both this cohort and an independent cohort of more than 350 donors, the cumulative frequency of public TCR beta family members distinguished carriers of CMV infection plus the relevant HLA type. The ex vivo response was dominated by HLA-C-restricted CMV-specific TCR beta clonotypes, which also provided the single most frequent clonotype in two of eight donors.

Sequenced using an Illumina HiSeq 1500. Starting from the raw public reads, TCRdb applied fastp trimming at Q25, assembled clones with MiXCR and retained in-frame beta chains. Entries are consolidated by CDR3 protein sequence, retaining the most common genes and DNA. The sample records about 450,000 distinct CDR3 sequences, approximately 32% of which are singletons. The ten biggest clones cover roughly 13% of the sample. A note on this clonotype: The antigen it recognizes is unknown. Base qualities are missing; no much larger clone stands one base away.

The TCR comes from a human donor in good health (CMV status not recorded). Some clones in this sample may be carry-over from other donors' samples. The chain is assembled from TRBV6-1 and TRBJ2-7, with 7 bases in between that match TRBD1. The sample consisted of PBMCs. The DNA sequence reads TGTGCCAGCAGCCTCTGGACAGGAATTACCTACGAGCAGTACTTC. It encodes CASSLWTGITYEQYF.